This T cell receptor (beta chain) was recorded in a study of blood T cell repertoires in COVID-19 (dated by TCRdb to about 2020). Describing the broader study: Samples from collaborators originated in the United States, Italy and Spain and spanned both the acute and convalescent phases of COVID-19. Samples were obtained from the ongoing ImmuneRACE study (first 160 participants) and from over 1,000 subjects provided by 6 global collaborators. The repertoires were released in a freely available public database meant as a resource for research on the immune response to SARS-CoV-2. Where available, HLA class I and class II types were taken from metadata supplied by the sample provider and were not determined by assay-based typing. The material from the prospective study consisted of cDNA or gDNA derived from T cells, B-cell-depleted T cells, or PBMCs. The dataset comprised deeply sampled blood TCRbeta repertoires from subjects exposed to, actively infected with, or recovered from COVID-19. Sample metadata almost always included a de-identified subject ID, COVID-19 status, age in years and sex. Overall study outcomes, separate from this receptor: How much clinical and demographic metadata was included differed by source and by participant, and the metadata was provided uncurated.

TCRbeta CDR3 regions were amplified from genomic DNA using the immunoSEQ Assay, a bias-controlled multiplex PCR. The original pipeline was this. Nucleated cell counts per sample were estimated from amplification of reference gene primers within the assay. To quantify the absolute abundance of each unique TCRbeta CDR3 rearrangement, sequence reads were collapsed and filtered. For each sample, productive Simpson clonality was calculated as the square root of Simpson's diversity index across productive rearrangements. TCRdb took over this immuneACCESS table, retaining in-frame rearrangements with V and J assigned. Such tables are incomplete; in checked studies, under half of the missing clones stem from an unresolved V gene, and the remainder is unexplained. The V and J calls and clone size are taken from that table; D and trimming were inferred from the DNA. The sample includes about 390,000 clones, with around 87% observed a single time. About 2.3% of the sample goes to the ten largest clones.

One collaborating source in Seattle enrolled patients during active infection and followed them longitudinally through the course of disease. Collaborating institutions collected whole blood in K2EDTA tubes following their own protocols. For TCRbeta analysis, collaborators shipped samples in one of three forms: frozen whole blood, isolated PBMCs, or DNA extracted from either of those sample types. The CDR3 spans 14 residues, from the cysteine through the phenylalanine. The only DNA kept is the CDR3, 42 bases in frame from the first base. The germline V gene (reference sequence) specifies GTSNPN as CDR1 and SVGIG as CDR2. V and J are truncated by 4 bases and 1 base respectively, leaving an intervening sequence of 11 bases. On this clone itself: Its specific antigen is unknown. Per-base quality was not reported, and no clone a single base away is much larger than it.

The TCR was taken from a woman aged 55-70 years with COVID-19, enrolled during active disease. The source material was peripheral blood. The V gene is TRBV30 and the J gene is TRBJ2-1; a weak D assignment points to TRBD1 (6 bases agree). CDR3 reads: CAWIRGASYNEQFF. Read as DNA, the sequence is TGTGCCTGGATCAGGGGCGCATCCTACAATGAGCAGTTCTTC.